Shown below are 28 T cell receptor beta chains from a single sample sequenced in a study of cytomegalovirus exposure and HLA in healthy donors. Primers for the PCR totalled 60 Vbeta and 13 Jbeta. Profiling relied on immunoSEQ multiplex PCR, and the TCRdb table lists in-frame clones only, not all of them. The repertoire consists of some 100,000 clones, with around two thirds occurring once and the leading ten covering around 5.5%. Sequenced: PBMCs. These receptors were obtained from a woman aged 30 to 39 in good health and CMV-seropositive.

This clone is a singleton in its sample. The chain carries TRBV7-6 and TRBJ2-7; no clear D gene. This CDR3 region has 13 residues. Trimming removed 1 base from V and 5 bases from J, with 9 bases in between. Germline assignment: CDR1 SGHVS and CDR2 FNYEAQ. The CDR3, as DNA: TGTGCCAGCAGCTTAGGGTCGAGCGACGAGCAGTACTTC. Protein: CASSLGSSDEQYF.

The chain uses TRBV7-9 and TRBJ2-3; TRBD2 matches at 10 bases. J lost 4 bases, V lost 5 bases, and 6 bases had no gene match. There are 15 residues in the CDR3. Germline lookup yields CDR1 SEHNR and CDR2 FQNEAQ (reference sequence). The CDR3 here is CASSPGLALADTQYF. The CDR3 DNA reads TGTGCCAGCAGCCCGGGACTAGCGCTCGCAGATACGCAGTATTTT.

The rearrangement uses TRBV15 and TRBJ2-3; TRBD1 matches 7 bases. This CDR3 has 16 amino acids. CDR1 and CDR2 (germline): LNHNV, YYDKDF (reference sequence). J lost 0 bases, V lost 3 bases, and 6 bases had no gene match. CDR3 sequence reads: CATSRRTGRSTDTQYF. The DNA of the CDR3 is TGTGCCACCAGCAGGAGGACAGGACGAAGCACAGATACGCAGTATTTT.

This clone turned up a few times. This chain connects TRBV6-6 to TRBJ2-1; 10 nucleotides match TRBD2. In germline, CDR1 is MNHNY, CDR2 SVGAGI (reference sequence). The CDR3 totals 16 residues. Germline trimming cut 6 bases from V and 2 bases from J; bases unmatched to any gene: 7. The CDR3 DNA sequence: TGTGCCAGCAGGACCCCTAGCGGGGGAACCTACAATGAGCAGTTCTTC. As protein: CASRTPSGGTYNEQFF.

The sample holds a few counts of this clone. The genes are TRBV5-1 and TRBJ2-1, with D perhaps TRBD1 (5 bases). The CDR3 spans 14 residues. Germline CDR1 and CDR2: SGHRS and YFSETQ. The V end was cut by 0 bases, the J end by 4 bases, with 8 bases between. DNA for the CDR3: TGCGCCAGCAGCTTGGGGCAGGGATACAATGAGCAGTTCTTC. Its protein product is CASSLGQGYNEQFF.

This chain links TRBV7-8 with TRBJ1-4, with D tentatively TRBD1 (6 bases). Germline assignment: CDR1 SGHVS and CDR2 FQNEAQ. V was pared by 4 bases and J by 10 bases, with 10 bases between. The CDR3 has 12 amino acids. CDR3 region: CASSSLRGKLFF. Written as DNA, the CDR3 is TGTGCCAGCAGCTCCCTCAGGGGAAAACTGTTTTTT.

The V gene is TRBV4-3, the J gene TRBJ2-3; D might be TRBD1 (5 bases). The V and J ends lost 4 bases and 1 base respectively, with 12 bases between them. CDR3 length: 15 amino acids. CDR1 is LGHNA, CDR2 YSLEER, per germline. CDR3 bases: TGCGCCAGCAGCCGCCTTACAGGAGGCACAGATACGCAGTATTTT. This gives the protein CASSRLTGGTDTQYF.

J is TRBJ2-5 and V is TRBV5-4; D perhaps matches TRBD2 (7 bases). The DNA end favors TRBJ2-7, so the J call may be wrong. The CDR3 sequence is 14 residues long. Germline CDR1 SGHNT, CDR2 YYREEE (reference sequence). This CDR3 reads CASSDARGAGEQYF. The CDR3 DNA follows: TGTGCCAGCAGCGACGCCCGGGGGGCGGGCGAGCAGTACTTC.

The genes are TRBV28 and TRBJ1-1; TRBD1 matches at 9 bases. Germline lookup yields CDR1 MDHEN and CDR2 SYDVKM. The CDR3 is 18 residues long. J gave up 1 base and V 1 base, and 10 bases lay outside the gene matches. The CDR3: CASSLSTGGVIRNTEAFF. Here the CDR3 DNA reads TGTGCCAGCAGTTTATCCACAGGGGGCGTGATAAGGAACACTGAAGCTTTCTTT. The whole variable domain, filled in from reference TRBV28 and TRBJ1-1, reads DVKVTQSSRYLVKRTGEKVFLECVQDMDHENMFWYRQDPGLGLRLIYFSYDVKMKEKGDIPEGYSVSREKKERFSLILESASTNQTSMYLCASSLSTGGVIRNTEAFFGQGTRLTVV.

The rearrangement uses TRBV7-6 and TRBJ2-5; 13 bases agree with TRBD2. Per germline, CDR1 SGHVS and CDR2 FNYEAQ. V trimming: 2 bases; J trimming: 5 bases; junction bases outside the gene matches: 5. The CDR3 runs 16 residues. The CDR3 is CASSLMGLAGRETQYF. The DNA of the CDR3 is TGTGCCAGCAGCTTAATGGGACTAGCGGGGAGGGAGACCCAGTACTTC.

The CDR3 DNA is TGTGCCAGCAGTGCATCCGGGACAGGGTTGGCCCAAGAGACCCAGTACTTC. Translation: CASSASGTGLAQETQYF. V and J are TRBV6-1 and TRBJ2-5, with TRBD1 matching 9 bases. Germline CDR1 and CDR2: MNHNS and SASEGT. With V trimmed by 4 bases and J by 1 base, 10 bases remained unmatched. This CDR3 has 17 residues.

The chain recombines TRBV28 with TRBJ2-5; 9 bases map to TRBD2. From germline, CDR1 is MDHEN and CDR2 SYDVKM. This CDR3 is built from 15 residues. V shed 6 bases, J shed 5 bases, and the junction held 10 bases outside the gene matches. As DNA, the CDR3 is TGTGCCAGCAGCTCGGGGGCTGCGGGGGGGGAGACCCAGTACTTC. It encodes CASSSGAAGGETQYF.

The gene calls are TRBV28 and TRBJ2-7; D is perhaps TRBD2 (5 bases). The V end lost 11 bases, the J end lost 0 bases, and 14 bases lay between the germline ends. The CDR3 is 13 amino acids. Germline V gives CDR1 MDHEN, CDR2 SYDVKM. The chain's CDR3 is CALRDRDSYEQYF. As DNA, the CDR3 is TGTGCCCTACGGGATAGGGACTCCTACGAGCAGTACTTC.

This chain joins TRBV28 and TRBJ1-1; the D is unclear. Germline V gene data show CDR1 as MDHEN and CDR2 as SYDVKM. The CDR3 covers 15 residues. Trimming removed 2 bases at V and 7 bases at J, with 17 bases between. The CDR3 protein is CASSLIGGNSVEAFF. The CDR3 region has the DNA TGTGCCAGCAGTTTAATTGGAGGTAATTCAGTTGAAGCTTTCTTT.

As concerns this clone: The junction differs from germline at one of its ends, possibly a read error. This rearrangement joins TRBV23-1 to TRBJ2-7; D might be TRBD2 (5 bases). TRBV23-1 has ORF status, its function being uncertain. The CDR3 contains 15 residues. The CDR3 region has the DNA TGCGCCCGCAGATTGCGGGCGTCCTCAACCTACGAGCAGTACTTC. It translates to CARRLRASSTYEQYF.

The chain couples TRBV5-1 to TRBJ2-1, with 14 bases matching TRBD2. The CDR3 sequence is 17 residues long. Germline-derived CDR1 and CDR2 are SGHRS and YFSETQ. V dropped 4 bases and J dropped 4; count of bases not matched to a gene: 7. The DNA of the CDR3 is TGCGCCAGCAGCCCAGGGACTAGCGGGGGTCCATACAATGAGCAGTTCTTC. Its protein is CASSPGTSGGPYNEQFF. Complete variable domain (other parts from reference TRBV5-1 and TRBJ2-1): KAGVTQTPRYLIKTRGQQVTLSCSPISGHRSVSWYQQTPGQGLQFLFEYFSETQRNKGNFPGRFSGRQFSNSRSEMNVSTLELGDSALYLCASSPGTSGGPYNEQFFGPGTRLTVL.

The chain recombines TRBV7-2 with TRBJ2-3; possibly TRBD2 for D (6 bases). Germline V gene sequence: CDR1 SGHTA, CDR2 FQGNSA. With 0 bases removed from V and 0 bases from J, the gap between germline ends came to 22 bases. This CDR3 is 20 amino acids long. The CDR3 DNA follows: TGTGCCAGCAGCTTAGCCTTCTGGGGGGAGCGGTTCCAGAGCACAGATACGCAGTATTTT. It encodes CASSLAFWGERFQSTDTQYF.

As DNA, the CDR3 is TGTGCCAGCAGTGAAGCGCTTAACGGTCCCCAACAGCCCCAGCATTTT. Translating gives CASSEALNGPQQPQHF. The gene calls are TRBV6-1 and TRBJ1-5, with no clear D. CDR3 length: 16 amino acids. Germline values: CDR1 MNHNS, CDR2 SASEGT. Trimming removed 0 bases at V and 7 bases at J, with 16 bases between.

In this sample, this clone turned up a few times. J is TRBJ1-6 and V is TRBV2, with D uncertain. The CDR3 length is 13 residues. Germline V gene sequence: CDR1 SNHLY, CDR2 FYNNEI. V was shortened by 7 bases and J by 7 bases, with 11 bases between the two germline ends. In DNA, the CDR3 is TGTGCCAGCACAGTAATCGGGAATTCACCCCTCCACTTT. Translating it yields CASTVIGNSPLHF.

This sequence joins TRBV28 and TRBJ2-5; weak D call: TRBD2 (6 bases). V shed 2 bases and J shed 5 bases, with 15 bases lying between them. Germline V CDR1 and CDR2: MDHEN, SYDVKM. This CDR3 has 15 amino acids. As DNA, the CDR3 is TGTGCCAGCAGTTTAGGCGGGGTGGGTGAGGAGACCCAGTACTTC. Translation: CASSLGGVGEETQYF.

This clone was seen a handful of times. V gene TRBV5-1 combines with J gene TRBJ1-2; D is unclear. Trimming left V 0 bases short and J 0 bases short, with 9 bases between. Germline V gene lookup returns CDR1 SGHRS and CDR2 YFSETQ. CDR3 length: 15 amino acids. The CDR3 DNA reads as TGCGCCAGCAGCTTGGTGGGCTCCGCTAACTATGGCTACACCTTC. The encoded protein is CASSLVGSANYGYTF.

The chain recombines TRBV6-5 with TRBJ2-7; TRBD1 is a possible D gene (6 bases). V was clipped by 5 bases and J by 3 bases, with 14 bases between them. CDR1 is MNHEY, CDR2 SVGAGI, per germline. There are 14 residues in the CDR3. CDR3 in amino acids: CASSRTVVVYEQYF. The CDR3 region has the DNA TGTGCCAGCAGTAGGACAGTCGTTGTCTACGAGCAGTACTTC.

V gene TRBV19 combines with J gene TRBJ1-4, with D perhaps matching TRBD1 (5 bases). The V gene's germline CDR1 is LNHDA and CDR2 SQIVND (reference sequence). This CDR3 has 12 amino acids. The V end was cut by 5 bases, the J end by 7 bases, with 8 bases between. This CDR3 reads CASSGQGEKLFF. The CDR3 DNA is TGTGCCAGTAGTGGCCAGGGTGAAAAACTGTTTTTT.

V gene TRBV6-5 combines with J gene TRBJ2-7; D possibly corresponds to TRBD1 (6 bases). Trimming stripped 0 bases from V and 1 base from J, with 7 bases between. The CDR3 has 14 residues. The germline V gene encodes CDR1 MNHEY and CDR2 SVGAGI. The CDR3 loop reads CASSYSGQSYEQYF. The CDR3 DNA reads as TGTGCCAGCAGTTACTCCGGACAGTCCTACGAGCAGTACTTC.

This clone has only a few counts. The CDR3: CASSPTSGGGEQFF. The CDR3 DNA reads TGTGCCAGCAGTCCGACTAGCGGGGGCGGAGAGCAGTTCTTC. This chain connects TRBV6-5 to TRBJ2-1; 12 bases line up with TRBD2. CDR1 and CDR2 (germline): MNHEY, SVGAGI. This CDR3 region has 14 residues. The V and J ends lost 5 bases and 10 bases, in that order; junction bases with no gene match: 6.

This clone was counted at least ten times. The chain recombines TRBV5-1 with TRBJ2-5; a weak D match, TRBD1 (6 bases). Germline V gives CDR1 SGHRS, CDR2 YFSETQ. The CDR3 sequence is 14 residues long. V was pared by 4 bases and J by 2 bases, with 12 bases between. The CDR3 coding sequence is TGCGCCAGCAGCCTGGACAGTTCGCAAGAGACCCAGTACTTC. Residues: CASSLDSSQETQYF.

The chain joins TRBV7-8 to TRBJ2-5; maybe TRBD1 (6 bases). V lost 2 bases and J 2 bases, leaving 9 bases between the germline ends. The CDR3 has 14 residues. Germline V gene data show CDR1 as SGHVS and CDR2 as FQNEAQ. The CDR3 loop is CASSLTTGQETQYF. The CDR3 DNA reads TGTGCCAGCAGCTTAACGACAGGTCAAGAGACCCAGTACTTC.

V usage is TRBV10-2 and J usage is TRBJ2-1; D is unclear. Germline loops: CDR1 WSHSY, CDR2 SAAADI. This CDR3 has 12 residues. The germline V and J ends were trimmed by 2 bases and 9 bases, with 8 bases remaining between them. CDR3 in amino acids: CASSEMAVEQFF. The CDR3 DNA sequence: TGCGCCAGCAGTGAGATGGCGGTTGAGCAGTTCTTC.